Each of the 32 T cell receptor beta chains below was sequenced from the same sample in a study of PD-L1 blockade in urothelial cancer. Time point of the sample: pretreatment peripheral blood. Generated by immunoSEQ multiplex PCR, the TCRdb table keeps only in-frame clones and is missing some. The table has 30,000 to 40,000 clones, about four fifths seen once. This specimen consisted of PBMCs, obtained around atezolizumab (anti-PD-L1) treatment. The receptors here all came from a man between 60 and 70 years old with urothelial cancer.

The V gene is TRBV5-1, the J gene TRBJ1-2; 9 nucleotides align to TRBD1. CDR1 and CDR2 from the germline V gene are SGHRS and YFSETQ. CDR3 length: 16 residues. V lost 4 bases to trimming and J lost 6 bases; unmatched junction nucleotides: 13. As DNA, the CDR3 is TGCGCCAGCAGCCTGATGGGACAGGGTATAAGGGATGGCTACACCTTC. As protein: CASSLMGQGIRDGYTF.

The genes are TRBV7-3 and TRBJ2-2; D not certain. The CDR3 has 14 residues. Germline CDR1 SGHTA, CDR2 FQGTGA. Deletions cut 1 base from V and 4 bases from J, with 7 bases between. This chain's CDR3 is CASSLMAPTGELFF. In DNA, the CDR3 is TGTGCCAGCAGCTTAATGGCACCCACCGGGGAGCTGTTTTTT.

The rearrangement links TRBV10-3 to TRBJ2-4; no clear D. This CDR3 has 16 residues. In germline, CDR1 is ENHRY, CDR2 SYGVKD. Trimming cost V 0 bases and J 3 bases, with 12 bases left between them. CDR3 loop: CAISESNAVGKNIQYF. The CDR3 nucleotides read TGTGCCATCAGTGAGTCGAATGCGGTGGGCAAAAACATTCAGTACTTC.

This clone was seen a handful of times. The chain joins TRBV27 to TRBJ1-6, with D unresolved. V was shortened by 4 bases and J by 10 bases, with 14 bases between the two germline ends. The germline V gene has CDR1 MNHEY and CDR2 SMNVEV (reference sequence). There are 14 residues in the CDR3. CDR3 coding DNA: TGTGCCAGCAGTTCTCAGGTCCCTTCCTCACCCCTCCACTTT. Amino acids: CASSSQVPSSPLHF.

This chain links TRBV21-1 with TRBJ1-5; TRBD1, the D gene given by the table, was not confirmed from the DNA. TRBV21-1 is marked as a pseudogene. This CDR3 region has 14 residues. The CDR3 is CASSIQGSNQPQHF. DNA of the CDR3: TGTGCCAGCAGCATCCAGGGGAGCAATCAGCCCCAGCATTTT.

The chain employs TRBV11-2 and TRBJ1-2; 8 bases match TRBD1. The germline V gene has CDR1 SGHAT and CDR2 FQNNGV. The CDR3 covers 15 residues. The V and J ends lost 1 base and 8 bases, in that order; junction bases with no gene match: 9. CDR3 residues: CASSLVTGALGGYTF. The CDR3 coding sequence is TGTGCCAGCAGCTTAGTGACAGGGGCTCTTGGCGGCTACACCTTC.

In this sample, this clone turned up once. The V gene is TRBV19, the J gene TRBJ1-2, with TRBD1 identical over 7 bases. Germline CDR1 and CDR2: LNHDA and SQIVND (reference sequence). CDR3 length: 13 residues. V lost 6 bases, J lost 6 bases, and 7 bases stayed unmatched. The CDR3 reads CASRGQRYDGYTF. The CDR3 DNA is TGTGCCAGTAGGGGACAGCGGTACGATGGCTACACCTTC.

This chain links TRBV29-1 with TRBJ2-4; tentative D call: TRBD1 (6 bases). There are 13 residues in the CDR3. Germline-derived CDR1 and CDR2 are SQVTM and ANQGSEA. Trimming shortened V by 6 bases and J by 8 bases, and 17 bases separated the two germline ends. CDR3 region: CSVAGAGWDIQYF. The CDR3 DNA is TGCAGCGTCGCAGGGGCGGGTTGGGACATTCAGTACTTC.

The V call is TRBV5-4, the J call TRBJ1-2, with D possibly matching TRBD1 (6 bases). V was shortened by 0 bases and J by 10 bases, with 19 bases between the two germline ends. This CDR3 region has 15 residues. The V gene's germline CDR1 is SGHNT and CDR2 YYREEE (reference sequence). For the CDR3, the DNA is TGTGCCAGCAGCTTGGCTGGGGGCCGTTACGCACCCTACACCTTC. This encodes CASSLAGGRYAPYTF. The whole variable domain, filled in from reference TRBV5-4 and TRBJ1-2, reads ETGVTQSPTHLIKTRGQQVTLRCSSQSGHNTVSWYQQALGQGPQFIFQYYREEENGRGNFPPRFSGLQFPNYSSELNVNALELDDSALYLCASSLAGGRYAPYTFGSGTRLTVV.

The J gene is TRBJ2-2, the V gene TRBV4-1; D is perhaps TRBD1 (5 bases). The CDR3 length is 16 residues. V dropped 5 bases and J dropped 3 bases, with 16 bases sitting between them. CDR1 is MGHRA and CDR2 is YSYEKL in the germline V gene. The chain's CDR3 is CASSADSPEHTGELFF. CDR3 sequence (DNA): TGCGCCAGCAGCGCCGACAGTCCTGAACACACCGGGGAGCTGTTTTTT.

The chain has TRBV19 and TRBJ2-3; a possible D gene is TRBD2 (5 bases). The CDR3 is made up of 15 amino acids. Between the trimmed V and J ends, which lost 6 bases and 2 bases, there was a span of 15 bases. Looked up from germline, CDR1 is LNHDA and CDR2 is SQIVND (reference sequence). The CDR3 region has the DNA TGTGCCAGTAGAGTTGGAGCGGTCCCCACAGATACGCAGTATTTT. Residues: CASRVGAVPTDTQYF.

The chain joins TRBV15 to TRBJ2-1, with 8 bases identical to TRBD1. The germline CDR1 and CDR2 sequences are LNHNV and YYDKDF (reference sequence). V lost 4 bases, J lost 6 bases, and 5 bases stayed unmatched. The length of the CDR3 is 14 residues. The CDR3 nucleotides are TGTGCCACCAGCACGGACAGGGCCAGCAATGAGCAGTTCTTC. Protein product: CATSTDRASNEQFF.

V and J are TRBV28 and TRBJ1-1, with D perhaps matching TRBD1 (6 bases). The CDR3 runs to 16 residues. Germline CDR1 is MDHEN and CDR2 is SYDVKM. V lost 5 bases to trimming and J lost 4 bases, with 20 bases between them. The CDR3 reads CASSPPAQGIATEAFF. CDR3 in DNA: TGTGCCAGCAGTCCCCCCGCCCAGGGGATCGCCACTGAAGCTTTCTTT. The whole variable domain, filled in from reference TRBV28 and TRBJ1-1, reads DVKVTQSSRYLVKRTGEKVFLECVQDMDHENMFWYRQDPGLGLRLIYFSYDVKMKEKGDIPEGYSVSREKKERFSLILESASTNQTSMYLCASSPPAQGIATEAFFGQGTRLTVV.

This clone was detected only once. This chain links TRBV28 with TRBJ1-1; perhaps TRBD1 as D (5 bases). The V end lost 4 bases, the J end lost 3 bases, and 6 bases lay between the germline ends. Germline CDR1 MDHEN, CDR2 SYDVKM. The CDR3 contains 12 residues. Here the CDR3 reads CASSSGDTEAFF. The CDR3 DNA is TGTGCCAGCAGTTCGGGGGACACTGAAGCTTTCTTT.

The count of this clone is one. The V gene is TRBV6-5, the J gene TRBJ2-5; 10 bases agree with TRBD1. Germline values: CDR1 MNHEY, CDR2 SVGAGI. The V and J ends lost 4 bases and 5 bases, in that order; junction bases with no gene match: 7. The CDR3 runs to 15 residues. In DNA form, the CDR3 reads TGTGCCAGCAGTTCCGGGACAGGGGAGGGGGAGACCCAGTACTTC. Protein product: CASSSGTGEGETQYF.

This chain links TRBV4-1 with TRBJ2-1; 10 nucleotides match TRBD2. V shed 1 base, J shed 8 bases, and the junction held 8 bases outside the gene matches. This CDR3 contains 16 residues. Germline V lookup: CDR1 MGHRA, CDR2 YSYEKL. DNA of the CDR3: TGCGCCAGCAGCCAAGTCCAGCGGGGGGGCGGCGATGAGCAGTTCTTC. It encodes CASSQVQRGGGDEQFF.

V is TRBV27 and J is TRBJ2-5; weak D call: TRBD1 (6 bases). Germline loops: CDR1 MNHEY, CDR2 SMNVEV (reference sequence). This CDR3 has 13 residues. With 7 bases removed from V and 1 base from J, the gap between germline ends came to 10 bases. Here the CDR3 reads CASKGDTQETQYF. In DNA form, the CDR3 reads TGTGCCAGCAAGGGGGACACCCAAGAGACCCAGTACTTC.

J is TRBJ2-5 and V is TRBV6-1; weak D call: TRBD2 (7 bases). V lost 7 bases and J lost 4, with 16 bases in between. This CDR3 comprises 14 residues. Germline V gene sequence: CDR1 MNHNS, CDR2 SASEGT. The CDR3 is CASMRGGAGETQYF. The CDR3 DNA reads as TGTGCCAGCATGAGGGGGGGCGCGGGAGAGACCCAGTACTTC.

The rearrangement links TRBV23-1 to TRBJ1-6; TRBD1 matches at 7 bases. TRBV23-1 is an open reading frame whose function is uncertain. The CDR3 sequence is 15 residues long. The trim removed 8 bases at V and 13 bases at J, leaving 17 bases unmatched. CDR3 protein: CASGYMGQTRLPLHF. In DNA form, the CDR3 reads TGCGCCAGCGGATATATGGGACAGACTAGATTGCCCCTCCACTTT.

This chain joins TRBV5-1 and TRBJ1-4; D gene uncertain. This CDR3 region has 14 residues. From germline, CDR1 is SGHRS and CDR2 YFSETQ. V gave up 0 bases and J gave up 6 bases, with 9 bases separating them. CDR3 residues: CASSLDRPDEKLFF. As DNA, the CDR3 is TGCGCCAGCAGCTTGGACAGACCTGATGAAAAACTGTTTTTT.

This clone has a single count. CDR3 sequence reads: CAWKMWTGVAEQYF. The CDR3 DNA sequence: TGTGCCTGGAAAATGTGGACAGGGGTTGCCGAGCAGTACTTC. The chain employs TRBV30 and TRBJ2-7; 9 positions agree with TRBD1. Trimming cost V 4 bases and J 6 bases; bases outside gene matches: 10. The CDR3 covers 14 residues. Germline V lookup: CDR1 GTSNPN, CDR2 SVGIG (reference sequence).

V gene TRBV7-2 combines with J gene TRBJ2-5; TRBD1 might be the D (7 bases). Germline loops: CDR1 SGHTA, CDR2 FQGNSA. CDR3 size: 14 residues. With 5 bases removed from V and 4 bases from J, the gap between germline ends came to 14 bases. The CDR3 nucleotides are TGTGCCAGCAGCAAGGACAGGCGGGGAGAGACCCAGTACTTC. Translated: CASSKDRRGETQYF. Together with reference TRBV7-2 and TRBJ2-5, the CDR3 gives the full variable domain: GAGVSQSPSNKVTEKGKDVELRCDPISGHTALYWYRQSLGQGLEFLIYFQGNSAPDKSGLPSDRFSAERTGGSVSTLTIQRTQQEDSAVYLCASSKDRRGETQYFGPGTRLLVL.

This rearrangement joins TRBV10-1 to TRBJ2-3; D is possibly TRBD2 (6 bases). Germline assignment: CDR1 WNHNN and CDR2 SYGVQD (reference sequence). CDR3 length: 16 amino acids. The V end lost 7 bases, the J end lost 0 bases, and 17 bases lay between the germline ends. The CDR3: CASTSTEGTSTDTQYF. The CDR3 DNA sequence: TGCGCCAGCACCTCAACGGAGGGCACTAGCACAGATACGCAGTATTTT.

The chain is built from TRBV2 and TRBJ2-3, with D perhaps TRBD1 (6 bases). The CDR3 covers 15 residues. The germline gives CDR1 SNHLY, CDR2 FYNNEI. V was shortened by 1 base and J by 4 bases, with 12 bases between the two germline ends. The CDR3 DNA is TGTGCCAGCAGTGAAGTTACAGGGAGCCCAGATACGCAGTATTTT. Amino acid sequence: CASSEVTGSPDTQYF.

The chain joins TRBV28 to TRBJ2-2, with 7 bases identical to TRBD1. Unmatched junction bases numbered 5, after V lost 3 bases and J lost 7 bases. The V gene's germline CDR1 is MDHEN and CDR2 SYDVKM. This CDR3 is 14 amino acids long. The CDR3 loop reads CASSFPGGNGELFF. The CDR3 region has the DNA TGTGCCAGCAGTTTCCCAGGGGGAAACGGGGAGCTGTTTTTT.

V gene TRBV29-1 combines with J gene TRBJ1-6; the match to TRBD1 covers 9 bases. CDR1 and CDR2 (germline): SQVTM, ANQGSEA. This CDR3 spans 13 amino acids. Losses at the gene ends were 5 bases for V and 8 bases for J; bases not matched to a gene: 4. CDR3 in DNA: TGCAGCGTTCGGGGACAGGGAGATTCACCCCTCCACTTT. Translated: CSVRGQGDSPLHF.

This chain links TRBV7-2 with TRBJ1-3; no definite D call. The germline CDR1 and CDR2 sequences are SGHTA and FQGNSA. The CDR3 extends over 15 amino acids. The V end lost 3 bases, the J end lost 0 bases, and 9 bases lay between the germline ends. The CDR3 DNA reads as TGTGCCAGCAGCTTTCAACAGTTCTCTGGAAACACCATATATTTT. This codes for CASSFQQFSGNTIYF.

The rearrangement joins TRBV5-1 to TRBJ2-6; tentatively, D is TRBD2 (5 bases). The CDR3 length is 15 residues. Germline assignment: CDR1 SGHRS and CDR2 YFSETQ. Trimming took off 4 bases at V and 0 bases at J, with 8 bases between the two ends. The CDR3 DNA is TGCGCCAGCAGCAGGACTTACTCTGGGGCCAACGTCCTGACTTTC. Translated: CASSRTYSGANVLTF.

In this sample, this clone turned up once. CDR3 in DNA: TGCAGCGTTGAAGTAGGGGGACAGAACACCGGGGAGCTGTTTTTT. This sequence encodes CSVEVGGQNTGELFF. The rearrangement joins TRBV29-1 to TRBJ2-2, with TRBD1 as a possible D gene (6 bases). This CDR3 is 15 amino acids long. V lost 1 base and J 1 base, leaving 10 bases between the germline ends. CDR1 and CDR2 from the germline V gene are SQVTM and ANQGSEA.

This chain uses TRBV28 with TRBJ1-5; 7 nucleotides align to TRBD1. Germline lookup yields CDR1 MDHEN and CDR2 SYDVKM. This CDR3 region has 15 residues. Unmatched junction bases numbered 6, after V lost 3 bases and J lost 4 bases. The CDR3 protein is CASSFHSGGNQPQHF. The CDR3 region has the DNA TGTGCCAGCAGTTTTCATTCAGGGGGTAATCAGCCCCAGCATTTT.

In its sample, this clone ranks as medium-sized. V and J are TRBV5-1 and TRBJ1-6, with 8 bases fitting TRBD1. The CDR3 runs 16 residues. Trimming removed 1 base from V and 9 bases from J; junction bases left unmatched: 9. In germline, CDR1 is SGHRS, CDR2 YFSETQ. CDR3 in amino acids: CASSLSSGQETSPLHF. As DNA, the CDR3 is TGCGCCAGCAGCTTGTCTTCGGGACAGGAGACTTCACCCCTCCACTTT.

The chain is built from TRBV28 and TRBJ1-6, with a weak D call TRBD1 (5 bases). The germline V and J ends were trimmed by 6 bases and 6 bases, with 12 bases remaining between them. This CDR3 has 14 residues. The germline V gene has CDR1 MDHEN and CDR2 SYDVKM. The CDR3 here is CASSPGGFNSPLHF. As DNA, the CDR3 is TGTGCCAGCAGCCCCGGGGGGTTTAATTCACCCCTCCACTTT.